The sample holds one count of the clone carrying this T cell receptor beta chain. Using immunoSEQ multiplex PCR, the repertoire was profiled, and TCRdb retains in-frame clones only, with some absent. The table lists 250,000 or so clones, around 81% of them singletons. The data belong to a study of blood T cell repertoires in COVID-19. CDR3 length: 17 amino acids. V lost 6 bases, J lost 4 bases, and 11 bases stayed unmatched. The germline V gene encodes CDR1 LNHNV and CDR2 YYDKDF (reference sequence). The sequenced sample was PBMCs or T cells enriched from blood (not recorded which). This sequence joins TRBV15 and TRBJ2-3; 12 positions agree with TRBD1. The clonotype was recovered from a man in his fifties who had recovered from COVID-19. In nucleotides, the CDR3 is TGTGCCACCAGTCCCGTGGTGGGACAGGGGGCAGCAGATACGCAGTATTTT. Protein sequence: CATSPVVGQGAADTQYF.